This is a list of T cell receptor beta chains from one sample in a study of blood T cells in healthy people across ages. One entry per CDR3 protein results from TCRdb running MiXCR on the 5' RACE reads. The sample lists 650,000 to 800,000 distinct CDR3 sequences; roughly 44% were seen once. Source material: blood. Receptors were obtained from a man in his 60s in good health. Both conserved end residues are part of each CDR3. A D gene is named only where the DNA matches it firmly. The size of a clone is reported for some rows only, either as once, few or many, or as a class for expanded clones.

abundance: .
v_gene: TRBV28
j_gene: TRBJ2-7
d_gene: .
CDR3aa: CASMSIPRSGVPYEQYF

abundance: .
v_gene: TRBV28
j_gene: TRBJ2-7
d_gene: TRBD1
CDR3aa: CASSTPGQASYEQYF

abundance: .
v_gene: TRBV4-3
j_gene: TRBJ1-2
d_gene: .
CDR3aa: CASSQDRANYGYTF

abundance: .
v_gene: TRBV20-1
j_gene: TRBJ1-4
d_gene: .
CDR3aa: CSATPTRTNEKLFF

abundance: once
v_gene: TRBV6-2/TRBV6-3
j_gene: TRBJ1-1
d_gene: TRBD1
CDR3aa: CASRPGGTVASEAFF

abundance: .
v_gene: TRBV20-1
j_gene: TRBJ2-5
d_gene: .
CDR3aa: CSARQSGFQETQYF

abundance: .
v_gene: TRBV20-1
j_gene: TRBJ2-7
d_gene: .
CDR3aa: CSARDPAVPYEQYF

abundance: .
v_gene: TRBV15
j_gene: TRBJ1-2
d_gene: .
CDR3aa: CATSRPLGAGGYGYTF

abundance: few
v_gene: TRBV3-1
j_gene: TRBJ1-1
d_gene: .
CDR3aa: CASSQDRRNTEAFF

abundance: .
v_gene: TRBV6-6
j_gene: TRBJ1-1
d_gene: .
CDR3aa: CASSYRQANTEAFF

abundance: .
v_gene: TRBV5-1
j_gene: TRBJ2-1
d_gene: TRBD2
CDR3aa: CASSFSGTSGGDYNEQFF

abundance: many
v_gene: TRBV2
j_gene: TRBJ2-7
d_gene: .
CDR3aa: CASSEDLTYEQYF

abundance: few
v_gene: TRBV5-1
j_gene: TRBJ2-1
d_gene: .
CDR3aa: CASSPGPSSEQFF

abundance: few
v_gene: TRBV20-1
j_gene: TRBJ2-7
d_gene: TRBD1
CDR3aa: CSARKIGTGAEQYF

abundance: once
v_gene: TRBV12-3/TRBV12-4
j_gene: TRBJ1-3
d_gene: .
CDR3aa: CASSLGIASGNTIYF

abundance: .
v_gene: TRBV12-3/TRBV12-4
j_gene: TRBJ2-1
d_gene: TRBD1
CDR3aa: CASRRQGPNEQFF

abundance: .
v_gene: TRBV20-1
j_gene: TRBJ1-5
d_gene: TRBD1
CDR3aa: CSASDRVGVVSNQPQHF

abundance: .
v_gene: TRBV7-6
j_gene: TRBJ2-1
d_gene: .
CDR3aa: CASPPRFPLEQFF

abundance: .
v_gene: TRBV27
j_gene: TRBJ2-1
d_gene: .
CDR3aa: CASTPGSSSYNEQFF

abundance: .
v_gene: TRBV12-3/TRBV12-4
j_gene: TRBJ2-1
d_gene: TRBD2
CDR3aa: CASSRTGGVGDNEQFF

abundance: .
v_gene: TRBV20-1
j_gene: TRBJ1-1
d_gene: .
CDR3aa: CSAVGTRVLGTEAFF

abundance: .
v_gene: TRBV4-3
j_gene: TRBJ1-1
d_gene: TRBD1
CDR3aa: CASGQDAGGTEAFF

abundance: .
v_gene: TRBV5-1
j_gene: TRBJ2-7
d_gene: .
CDR3aa: CASSLGDSLLEQYF

abundance: .
v_gene: TRBV7-2
j_gene: TRBJ1-1
d_gene: .
CDR3aa: CASSLARGINTEAFF

abundance: .
v_gene: TRBV30
j_gene: .
d_gene: .
CDR3aa: CAWSPTPSDSVGEQYF

abundance: .
v_gene: TRBV6-1
j_gene: TRBJ2-7
d_gene: TRBD1
CDR3aa: CASSLDRGDEQYF

abundance: .
v_gene: TRBV11-3
j_gene: TRBJ2-5
d_gene: .
CDR3aa: CASSSAWGQEPQYF

abundance: .
v_gene: TRBV12-3/TRBV12-4
j_gene: TRBJ2-5
d_gene: TRBD1
CDR3aa: CASSSSDRGGNEQYF